These T cell receptor beta chains were read from a single sample in a study of blood T cell repertoires in COVID-19. This table comes from immunoSEQ multiplex PCR, and its TCRdb copy is limited to in-frame clones, with some not included. The profile shows some 65,000 clones, 86% of them singletons. Sequencing input: peripheral blood. These receptor sequences come from a man aged 35-49 years with COVID-19, enrolled during active disease. Both conserved end residues are part of each CDR3. A D gene is named only where the DNA matches it firmly. Size is omitted from some rows. Given values are once, few, many or a class for expanded clones.

j_call	v_call	clone_size	cdr3_length	d_call	cdr3_aa	cdr3_nt
TRBJ2-3	TRBV7-6	-	14	-	CASSPRSSTDTQYF	TGTGCCAGCAGCCCCCGGTCGAGCACAGATACGCAGTATTTT
TRBJ1-5	TRBV5-5	-	14	-	CASSLGGGNQPQHF	TGTGCCAGCAGCTTGGGAGGTGGCAATCAGCCCCAGCATTTT
TRBJ2-1	TRBV2	-	15	TRBD2	CASSGRSGGANEQFF	TGTGCCAGCAGTGGGCGTAGCGGGGGGGCAAATGAGCAGTTCTTC
TRBJ2-7	TRBV18	-	14	TRBD1	CASSPPGQVYEQYF	TGTGCCAGCTCACCACCGGGACAGGTTTACGAGCAGTACTTC
TRBJ1-1	TRBV6-5	-	14	TRBD1	CASSRTGGLTEAFF	TGTGCCAGCAGTCGGACAGGGGGCTTAACTGAAGCTTTCTTT
TRBJ1-2	TRBV5-1	-	14	TRBD1	CASSLGDRNYGYTF	TGCGCCAGCAGCTTAGGGGACAGGAACTATGGCTACACCTTC
TRBJ2-7	TRBV7-9	-	16	-	CASSLEPGSRYYEQYF	TGTGCCAGCAGCTTAGAACCGGGGTCCCGCTATTACGAGCAGTACTTC
TRBJ1-1	TRBV7-9	-	15	-	CASTMMGDMNTEAFF	TGTGCCAGCACTATGATGGGAGATATGAACACTGAAGCTTTCTTT
TRBJ1-2	TRBV30	-	12	-	CAWSEQGYGYTF	TGTGCCTGGAGTGAACAGGGCTATGGCTACACCTTC
TRBJ1-2	TRBV12-3/TRBV12-4	-	12	-	CASSLTVYGYTF	TGTGCCAGCAGTTTAACTGTCTATGGCTACACCTTC
TRBJ1-5	TRBV7-5	-	13	-	CVRSLGSSQPQHF	TGTGTCAGAAGCTTAGGTTCCAGTCAGCCCCAGCATTTT
TRBJ1-3	TRBV13	-	14	-	CASSLPSSGNTIYF	TGTGCCAGCAGCCTTCCGAGCTCTGGAAACACCATATATTTT
TRBJ2-5	TRBV23-1	-	13	-	CASSPTRAETQYF	TGCGCCAGCAGCCCGACCAGGGCAGAGACCCAGTACTTC
TRBJ2-5	TRBV5-1	-	15	-	CASSLGRGYQETQYF	TGCGCCAGCAGCTTGGGACGGGGTTACCAAGAGACCCAGTACTTC
TRBJ2-3	TRBV5-1	-	14	TRBD1	CASSTGTGSDTQYF	TGCGCCAGCAGCACCGGGACAGGGTCAGATACGCAGTATTTT
TRBJ1-5	TRBV30	-	14	TRBD1	CAWSGGTGNQPQHF	TGTGCCTGGAGTGGAGGGACAGGCAATCAGCCCCAGCATTTT
TRBJ2-3	TRBV19	-	15	-	CASRMTSVSTDTQYF	TGTGCCAGTAGAATGACTAGTGTCAGCACAGATACGCAGTATTTT
TRBJ2-7	TRBV10-3	-	15	TRBD2	CAISYQAGATYEQYF	TGTGCCATCAGTTACCAAGCGGGGGCCACCTACGAGCAGTACTTC
TRBJ2-7	TRBV30	-	12	TRBD1	CAWHRDRETREF	TGTGCCTGGCACCGGGACAGGGAAACCCGAGAGTTC
TRBJ1-2	TRBV4-2	-	17	-	CASSHALTGANYYGYTF	TGTGCCAGCAGCCATGCTCTGACAGGCGCCAACTACTATGGCTACACCTTC
TRBJ1-2	TRBV5-8	few	14	TRBD1	CASSSQGVIDGYTF	TGTGCCAGCAGCTCGCAGGGGGTCATTGATGGCTACACCTTC
TRBJ1-2	TRBV12-3/TRBV12-4	-	13	-	CASSPTSSYGYTF	TGTGCCAGCAGCCCTACGTCGTCCTATGGCTACACCTTC
TRBJ1-3	TRBV11-2	-	15	-	CASSRDGDSGNTIYF	TGTGCCAGCAGCCGAGACGGGGACTCTGGAAACACCATATATTTT
TRBJ2-3	TRBV10-3	-	16	-	CAISESTRKSTDTQYF	TGTGCCATCAGTGAGTCGACTCGGAAAAGCACAGATACGCAGTATTTT
TRBJ2-3	TRBV7-9	-	14	TRBD2	CASSIDSGTDTQYF	TGTGCCAGCAGCATAGATAGCGGGACAGATACGCAGTATTTT
TRBJ2-1	TRBV11-2	-	16	-	CASSLGSAGWDNEQFF	TGTGCCAGCAGCTTAGGTTCGGCGGGGTGGGACAATGAGCAGTTCTTC
TRBJ2-7	TRBV25-1	-	16	TRBD2	CANQFFKGSGGYEQYF	TGTGCCAACCAGTTTTTTAAAGGGAGCGGGGGTTACGAGCAGTACTTC
TRBJ2-1	TRBV10-3	-	15	-	CAISESTGGSNEQFF	TGTGCCATCAGTGAGTCTACCGGGGGATCCAATGAGCAGTTCTTC
TRBJ2-5	TRBV6-5	-	13	-	CASSYSNSGTQYF	TGTGCCAGCAGTTACTCGAACTCCGGGACCCAGTACTTC
TRBJ2-2	TRBV5-4	few	14	TRBD1	CAGRTGTNTGELFF	TGTGCCGGAAGGACAGGAACGAACACCGGGGAGCTGTTTTTT
TRBJ1-1	TRBV5-4	-	15	TRBD1	CASSPQGAMNTEAFF	TGTGCCAGCAGCCCGCAGGGGGCCATGAACACTGAAGCTTTCTTT
TRBJ1-1	TRBV6-2/TRBV6-3	-	15	-	CASSYLAGKGTEAFF	TGTGCCAGCAGTTACTTGGCGGGGAAAGGGACTGAAGCTTTCTTT